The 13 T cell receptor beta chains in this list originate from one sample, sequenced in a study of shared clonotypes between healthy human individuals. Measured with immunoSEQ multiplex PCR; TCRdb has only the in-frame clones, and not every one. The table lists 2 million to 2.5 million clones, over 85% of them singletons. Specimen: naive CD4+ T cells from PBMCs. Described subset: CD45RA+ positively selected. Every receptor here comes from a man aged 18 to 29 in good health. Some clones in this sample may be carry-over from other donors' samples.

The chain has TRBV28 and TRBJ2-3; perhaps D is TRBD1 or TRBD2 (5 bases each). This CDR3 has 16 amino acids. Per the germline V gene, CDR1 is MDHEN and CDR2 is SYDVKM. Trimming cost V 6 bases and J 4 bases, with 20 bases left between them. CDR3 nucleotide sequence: TGTGCCAGCAGCCCGAGGGGAGCAGGAGTCTCAGATACGCAGTATTTT. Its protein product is CASSPRGAGVSDTQYF.

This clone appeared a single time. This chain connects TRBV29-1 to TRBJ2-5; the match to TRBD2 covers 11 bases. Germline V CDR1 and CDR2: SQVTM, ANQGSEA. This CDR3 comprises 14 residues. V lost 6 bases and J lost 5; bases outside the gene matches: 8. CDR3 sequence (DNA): TGCAGCGTCCCTACTAGCGGGAGATCGGAGACCCAGTACTTC. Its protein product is CSVPTSGRSETQYF. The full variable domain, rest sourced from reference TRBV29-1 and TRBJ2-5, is SAVISQKPSRDICQRGTSLTIQCQVDSQVTMMFWYRQQPGQSLTLIATANQGSEATYESGFVIDKFPISRPNLTFSTLTVSNMSPEDSSIYLCSVPTSGRSETQYFGPGTRLLVL.

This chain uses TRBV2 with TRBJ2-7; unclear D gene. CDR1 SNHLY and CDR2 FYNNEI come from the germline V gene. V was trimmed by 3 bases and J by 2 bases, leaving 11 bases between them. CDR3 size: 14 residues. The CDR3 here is CASSDSLSTYEQYF. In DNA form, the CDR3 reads TGTGCCAGCAGTGATTCCCTCTCAACCTACGAGCAGTACTTC.

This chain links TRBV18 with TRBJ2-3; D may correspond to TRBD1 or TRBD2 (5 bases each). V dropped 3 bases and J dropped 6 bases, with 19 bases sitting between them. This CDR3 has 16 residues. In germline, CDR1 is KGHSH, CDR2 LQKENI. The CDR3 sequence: CASSPGQGLRPDTQYF. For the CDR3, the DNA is TGTGCCAGCTCACCGGGGCAAGGACTCCGTCCGGATACGCAGTATTTT.

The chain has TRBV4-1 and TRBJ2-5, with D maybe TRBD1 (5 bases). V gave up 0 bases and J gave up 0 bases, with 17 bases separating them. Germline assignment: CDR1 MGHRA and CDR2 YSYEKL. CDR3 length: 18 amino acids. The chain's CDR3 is CASSQEGSRARYQETQYF. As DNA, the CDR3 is TGCGCCAGCAGCCAAGAGGGGTCCAGGGCGCGTTACCAAGAGACCCAGTACTTC.

In DNA, the CDR3 is TGTGCCAGCAGTTTCCGGCCTAGCGACTCCTACGAGCAGTACTTC. Translating it yields CASSFRPSDSYEQYF. The V and J genes are TRBV27 and TRBJ2-7; perhaps TRBD2 as D (6 bases). The CDR3 covers 15 residues. Between the trimmed V and J ends, which lost 3 bases and 0 bases, there was a span of 12 bases. Germline V gives CDR1 MNHEY, CDR2 SMNVEV (reference sequence).

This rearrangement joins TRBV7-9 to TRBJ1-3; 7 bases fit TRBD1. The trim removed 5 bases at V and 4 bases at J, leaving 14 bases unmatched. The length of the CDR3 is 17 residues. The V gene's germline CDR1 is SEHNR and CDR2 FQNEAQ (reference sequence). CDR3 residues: CASSQSKGASVGNTIYF. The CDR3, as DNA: TGTGCCAGCAGCCAAAGCAAGGGGGCCTCCGTGGGAAACACCATATATTTT.

Written as DNA, the CDR3 is TGTGCCAGCAGTGACTGGGGGCTGGGTGAGCAGTTCTTC. This encodes CASSDWGLGEQFF. J is TRBJ2-1 and V is TRBV6-4; D perhaps matches TRBD1 (6 bases). With 1 base removed from V and 9 bases from J, the gap between germline ends came to 10 bases. Germline CDR1 is MRHNA and CDR2 is SNTAGT. This CDR3 is 13 amino acids long.

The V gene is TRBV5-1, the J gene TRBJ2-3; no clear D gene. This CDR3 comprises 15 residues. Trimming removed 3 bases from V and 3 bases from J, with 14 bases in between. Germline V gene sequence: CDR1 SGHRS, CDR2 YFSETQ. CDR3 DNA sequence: TGCGCCAGCAGCTCCCCGACGCGAGGAACAGATACGCAGTATTTT. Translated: CASSSPTRGTDTQYF.

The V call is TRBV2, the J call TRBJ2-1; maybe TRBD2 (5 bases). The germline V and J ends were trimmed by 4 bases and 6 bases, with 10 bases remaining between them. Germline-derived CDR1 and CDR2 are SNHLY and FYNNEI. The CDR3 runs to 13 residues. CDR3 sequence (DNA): TGTGCCAGCAGTGGGTCGGACTCCAATGAGCAGTTCTTC. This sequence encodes CASSGSDSNEQFF.

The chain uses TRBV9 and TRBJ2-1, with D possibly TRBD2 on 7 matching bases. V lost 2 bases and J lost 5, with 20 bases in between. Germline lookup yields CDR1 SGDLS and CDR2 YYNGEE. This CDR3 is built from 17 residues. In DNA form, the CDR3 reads TGTGCCAGCAGCGTGCCCAGGGGTCTAGCGGAAAACAATGAGCAGTTCTTC. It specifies CASSVPRGLAENNEQFF.

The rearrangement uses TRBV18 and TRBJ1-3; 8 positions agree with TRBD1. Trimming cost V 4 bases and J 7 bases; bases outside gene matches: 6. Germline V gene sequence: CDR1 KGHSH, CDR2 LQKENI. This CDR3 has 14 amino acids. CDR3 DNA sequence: TGTGCCAGCTCACGAGGGACAGGAGGGAACACCATATATTTT. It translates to CASSRGTGGNTIYF.

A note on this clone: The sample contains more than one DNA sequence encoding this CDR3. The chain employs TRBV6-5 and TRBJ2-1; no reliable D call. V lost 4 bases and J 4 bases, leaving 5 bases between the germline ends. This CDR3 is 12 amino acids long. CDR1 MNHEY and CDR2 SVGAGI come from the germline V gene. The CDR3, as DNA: TGTGCCAGCAGTTCACCGTACAATGAGCAGTTCTTC. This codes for CASSSPYNEQFF.